The entry below gives a single T cell receptor (beta chain) sequence along with its context. The data originate from a study of T cell responses to AZD1222 COVID-19 vaccine. With 6 bases clipped from V and 6 bases from J, the junction kept 7 bases outside the gene matches. This CDR3 comprises 15 residues. Germline V gene sequence: CDR1 MDHEN, CDR2 SYDVKM. Assay used: immunoSEQ multiplex PCR; TCRdb lists only in-frame clones, some missing. The sample consists of roughly 170,000 clones, 90% to 95% of them appearing once. The clonotype was recovered from an adult who received the AZD1222 COVID-19 vaccine. Sample: peripheral blood, taken 28 days after the second AZD1222 dose. The genes are TRBV28 and TRBJ1-6; 8 bases map to TRBD1. CDR3 nucleotide sequence: TGTGCCAGCAGAGAGGACAGGGCGCTTAATTCACCCCTCCACTTT. Translating it yields CASREDRALNSPLHF. Drawing the rest from reference TRBV28 and TRBJ1-6, the complete variable domain is DVKVTQSSRYLVKRTGEKVFLECVQDMDHENMFWYRQDPGLGLRLIYFSYDVKMKEKGDIPEGYSVSREKKERFSLILESASTNQTSMYLCASREDRALNSPLHFGNGTRLTVT.